A single sample is the source of the 3 T cell receptor beta chains below, sequenced in a study of blood T cell repertoires in COVID-19. Method: immunoSEQ multiplex PCR; TCRdb's copy keeps in-frame clones and lacks some. This table holds hundreds of thousands of clones, roughly nine tenths found once. What was sequenced was PBMCs or T cells enriched from blood (not recorded which). Source of these receptors: a man in his 60s who had recovered from COVID-19.

The genes are TRBV2 and TRBJ2-3; 7 bases agree with TRBD2. The V gene's germline CDR1 is SNHLY and CDR2 FYNNEI. Trimming took 3 bases from V and 7 from J; bases not matched to a gene: 10. CDR3 length: 15 amino acids. The CDR3 DNA reads TGTGCCAGCAGTGAGCAAGCGGGGACTACAAATACGCAGTATTTT. Translating gives CASSEQAGTTNTQYF.

The V gene is TRBV7-2, the J gene TRBJ1-2, with a tentative D call TRBD1 (5 bases). Germline CDR1 and CDR2: SGHTA and FQGNSA. The CDR3 totals 15 residues. V was trimmed by 1 base and J by 5 bases, leaving 14 bases between them. DNA for the CDR3: TGTGCCAGCAGCTTAGGGTACGGGGGAGGGTATGGCTACACCTTC. This gives the protein CASSLGYGGGYGYTF.

The V call is TRBV6-1, the J call TRBJ1-2, with 9 positions matching TRBD1. Germline V lookup: CDR1 MNHNS, CDR2 SASEGT. The CDR3 loop spans 15 amino acids. After removal of 0 bases from V and 8 bases from J, the junction contained 7 bases not matched to a gene. DNA for the CDR3: TGTGCCAGCAGTGAAGCTAACGACAGGGGGTACGGCTACACCTTC. Its protein is CASSEANDRGYGYTF.